A selection of T cell receptor beta chains follows, all from one sample in a study of Ad26.COV2.S vaccination and SARS-CoV-2 variants. Produced via immunoSEQ multiplex PCR; TCRdb's table is partial and in-frame only. The data contain approximately 450,000 clones, about nine tenths of them singletons. Sequenced material: peripheral blood, taken in a trial of Ad26.COV2.S vaccine versus placebo. The receptor set was obtained from a person between 18 and 60 years old who received the Ad26.COV2.S COVID-19 vaccine or a placebo. Each CDR3 is given with its conserved first and last residue. The order of the fields is V gene, CDR3 protein.

v_call: TRBV7-2
cdr3_aa: CASSLISQSRELFF

v_call: TRBV5-5
cdr3_aa: CASSLASSAHEQYF

v_call: TRBV5-5
cdr3_aa: CASSLFPLNTEAFF

v_call: TRBV25-1
cdr3_aa: CASSEWGDFYEQYF

v_call: TRBV28
cdr3_aa: CASSLGNGDTEAFF

v_call: TRBV4-3
cdr3_aa: CASSPTTGTGSYEQYF

v_call: TRBV6-5
cdr3_aa: CASSSSGNSPLHF

v_call: TRBV7-2
cdr3_aa: CASSLDPADTDTQYF

v_call: TRBV6-6
cdr3_aa: CASSYIPGADNQPQHF

v_call: TRBV5-4
cdr3_aa: CASSLVASGSETQYF

v_call: TRBV6-6
cdr3_aa: CASSSYEGLADYEQYF

v_call: TRBV2
cdr3_aa: CASSEAQGSSYEAFF

v_call: TRBV11-2
cdr3_aa: CASSLRDYGNTIYF

v_call: TRBV7-2
cdr3_aa: CASSHHRTGGQTYEQYF

v_call: TRBV6-2/TRBV6-3
cdr3_aa: CASSYMGSEQYF

v_call: TRBV12-5
cdr3_aa: CASGRSAEGTQYF

v_call: TRBV9
cdr3_aa: CASSAVATLGFSGELFF

v_call: TRBV14
cdr3_aa: CASSQPRQGWAFF

v_call: TRBV30
cdr3_aa: CAWSVLDRTPYEQYF

v_call: TRBV18
cdr3_aa: CASSPPGQSAGNTIYF

v_call: TRBV5-1
cdr3_aa: CASNLGGGEGQEQFF

v_call: TRBV29-1
cdr3_aa: CSVRTGGVDTGELFF

v_call: TRBV9
cdr3_aa: CASSVGSGQGQSPLHF

v_call: TRBV11-2
cdr3_aa: CASSLAGRVQQYF

v_call: TRBV2
cdr3_aa: CASSENRGGGYTF

v_call: TRBV20-1
cdr3_aa: CSARDRGEQFF

v_call: TRBV18
cdr3_aa: CASSSYSGYEQYF

v_call: TRBV19
cdr3_aa: CASSIQGRDYGYTF

v_call: TRBV6-5
cdr3_aa: CASNRDGSYEQYF